This TCR beta chain was sequenced for a study of neurological immune-mediated disorders. This clonotype was observed many times. The output of every sequencing run exceeded 190 million TCR-beta sequences, derived from 15-18 subjects. TCRdb used MiXCR to reprocess the 5' RACE reads, holding one entry per CDR3 protein. Among some 53,000 distinct CDR3 sequences, about 15% were seen once, and the ten largest hold about 4.7%. CDR1 MDHEN and CDR2 SYDVKM come from the germline V gene. Trimming left V 5 bases short and J 2 bases short, with 12 bases between. The CDR3 runs to 14 residues. This chain uses TRBV28 with TRBJ1-2; D ambiguous. The clonotype comes from a man in his fifties or sixties in good health. Sequenced material: PBMCs. Written as DNA, the CDR3 is TGTGCCAGCAGTAGCCCGAGCGGAAACTATGGCTACACCTTC. Amino acid sequence: CASSSPSGNYGYTF.